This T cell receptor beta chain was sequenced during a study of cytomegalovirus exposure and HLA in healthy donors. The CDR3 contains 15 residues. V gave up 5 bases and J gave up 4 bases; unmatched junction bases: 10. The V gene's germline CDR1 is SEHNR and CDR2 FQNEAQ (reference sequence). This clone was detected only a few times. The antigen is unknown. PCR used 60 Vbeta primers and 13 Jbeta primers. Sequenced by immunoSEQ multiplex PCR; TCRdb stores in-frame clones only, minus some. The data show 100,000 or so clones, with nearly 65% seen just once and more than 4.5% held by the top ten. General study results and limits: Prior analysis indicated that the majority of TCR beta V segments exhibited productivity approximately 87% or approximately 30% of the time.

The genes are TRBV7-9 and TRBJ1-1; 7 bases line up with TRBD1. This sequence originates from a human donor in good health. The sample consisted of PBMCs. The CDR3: CASSEGQPPGTEAFF. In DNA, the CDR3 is TGTGCCAGCAGCGAGGGACAGCCTCCGGGCACTGAAGCTTTCTTT.